This T cell receptor beta chain is from a study of T cell changes during pregnancy in multiple sclerosis. Profiling relied on immunoSEQ multiplex PCR, and the TCRdb table lists in-frame clones only, not all of them. The sample lists 100,000 to 150,000 clones, approximately 93% occurring once. The CDR3 sequence is 15 residues long. With V trimmed by 4 bases and J by 3 bases, 5 bases remained unmatched. Germline V CDR1 and CDR2: MNHEY, SVGAGI. This chain uses TRBV6-5 with TRBJ2-3; 9 bases align to TRBD2. Source: peripheral blood, taken before pregnancy. The receptor was isolated from a female donor with multiple sclerosis, enrolled in a pregnancy study. Here the CDR3 reads CASSFLAGNTDTQYF. The CDR3, as DNA: TGTGCCAGCAGTTTTCTAGCGGGGAATACAGATACGCAGTATTTT.